Below are 22 T cell receptor beta chains sequenced from a single sample in a study of PD-L1 blockade in urothelial cancer (dated by TCRdb to 2017 to 2019). The receptor library was made with the immunoSEQ multiplex PCR assay. TCRdb stores this immuneACCESS table with in-frame sequences only. Part of the clones is absent; in the studies checked, under half of the shortfall reflects unresolved V genes, and no reason is known for the rest. This sample is represented by around 100,000 clones; around 90% of them were singletons. The top ten hold 0.92% of the sample. Sequences were derived from PBMCs, sampled around atezolizumab (anti-PD-L1) treatment. The receptors here all came from a woman older than 75 with urothelial cancer.

The CDR3 coding sequence is TGTGCCAGCAGTTACTCGCCCGGGGATGGCTACACCTTC. Protein sequence: CASSYSPGDGYTF. The chain has TRBV6-5 and TRBJ1-2; D unclear. Per the germline V gene, CDR1 is MNHEY and CDR2 is SVGAGI. The germline V and J ends were trimmed by 0 bases and 6 bases, with 8 bases remaining between them. This CDR3 has 13 amino acids.

The chain has TRBV6-1 and TRBJ1-1; possibly TRBD1 for D (6 bases). V lost 4 bases, J lost 2 bases, and 11 bases lay in between. Germline CDR1 and CDR2: MNHNS and SASEGT. CDR3 size: 14 residues. The CDR3 region is CASSATGINTEAFF. As DNA, the CDR3 is TGTGCCAGCAGTGCGACAGGCATAAACACTGAAGCTTTCTTT.

This clone appeared a few times. The V and J genes are TRBV9 and TRBJ2-1, with 9 bases lining up with TRBD1. Germline CDR1 SGDLS, CDR2 YYNGEE. Trimming removed 1 base from V and 9 bases from J; junction bases left unmatched: 17. There are 18 residues in the CDR3. Here the CDR3 DNA reads TGTGCCAGCAGCGTATCCATTGAGAGACAGGGGGGTAGTTTTGAGCAGTTCTTC. It specifies CASSVSIERQGGSFEQFF.

This clone was counted between two and nine times. The chain carries TRBV10-3 and TRBJ2-7, with D maybe TRBD2 (5 bases). V was trimmed by 3 bases and J by 4 bases, leaving 10 bases between them. The CDR3 totals 13 residues. From germline, CDR1 is ENHRY and CDR2 SYGVKD. The DNA for the CDR3 is TGTGCCATCAGTGAACGGGGAGAATACGAGCAGTACTTC. It yields the protein CAISERGEYEQYF.

The genes are TRBV2 and TRBJ1-2, with D hard to call. There are 13 residues in the CDR3. The germline CDR1 and CDR2 sequences are SNHLY and FYNNEI. The ends were cut back, 5 bases at V and 0 bases at J, with 7 bases in the middle. DNA for the CDR3: TGTGCCAGCAGTAAGGGAGCTAACTATGGCTACACCTTC. This translates into CASSKGANYGYTF. Full variable domain (outside the CDR3, taken from reference TRBV2 and TRBJ1-2): EPEVTQTPSHQVTQMGQEVILRCVPISNHLYFYWYRQILGQKVEFLVSFYNNEISEKSEIFDDQFSVERPDGSNFTLKIRSTKLEDSAMYFCASSKGANYGYTFGSGTRLTVV.

This clone was counted a single time. The chain links TRBV7-2 to TRBJ1-1; possibly TRBD1 for D (6 bases). The germline V gene encodes CDR1 SGHTA and CDR2 FQGNSA. The CDR3 extends over 14 amino acids. V lost 2 bases and J 9 bases, leaving 16 bases between the germline ends. The CDR3 loop is CASSLRNAQGQAFF. Here the CDR3 DNA reads TGTGCCAGCAGCTTAAGGAACGCGCAGGGGCAAGCTTTCTTT.

The rearrangement uses TRBV28 and TRBJ1-2, with D unresolved. Germline V CDR1 and CDR2: MDHEN, SYDVKM. V lost 5 bases and J 0 bases, leaving 13 bases between the germline ends. The CDR3 sequence is 15 residues long. CDR3 in DNA: TGTGCCAGCAGTCCGCCAGGTGGGTCTAACTATGGCTACACCTTC. Encoded protein: CASSPPGGSNYGYTF.

This clone was seen a single time. The V call is TRBV10-3, the J call TRBJ1-2, with D possibly matching TRBD1 (5 bases). Trimming stripped 4 bases from V and 5 bases from J, with 23 bases between. This CDR3 spans 17 amino acids. CDR1 ENHRY and CDR2 SYGVKD come from the germline V gene. The DNA for the CDR3 is TGTGCCATCAGTGGGGCTGGGGCGACAGAAAAATTATATGGCTACACCTTC. Translating gives CAISGAGATEKLYGYTF.

The chain combines TRBV6-1 with TRBJ2-1; D perhaps matches TRBD1 (6 bases). This CDR3 spans 14 amino acids. Germline-derived CDR1 and CDR2 are MNHNS and SASEGT. V lost 3 bases and J 4 bases, leaving 10 bases between the germline ends. The CDR3 coding sequence is TGTGCCAGCAGTGAGGGGGCAGCTTACAATGAGCAGTTCTTC. This encodes CASSEGAAYNEQFF.

The chain uses TRBV18 and TRBJ1-5; 9 nucleotides align to TRBD1. The V segment lost 5 bases and the J segment 0 bases; nucleotides outside the gene matches: 11. CDR1 KGHSH and CDR2 LQKENI come from the germline V gene. The CDR3 contains 18 residues. This CDR3 reads CASSSTGTGFLSNQPQHF. The DNA of the CDR3 is TGTGCCAGCTCAAGCACCGGGACAGGGTTCCTTAGCAATCAGCCCCAGCATTTT. Full variable domain (remainder filled in from reference TRBV18 and TRBJ1-5): NAGVMQNPRHLVRRRGQEARLRCSPMKGHSHVYWYRQLPEEGLKFMVYLQKENIIDESGMPKERFSAEFPKEGPSILRIQQVVRGDSAAYFCASSSTGTGFLSNQPQHFGDGTRLSIL.

This chain joins TRBV7-9 and TRBJ2-3, with D possibly being TRBD2 (5 bases). The CDR3 is 15 amino acids. Trimming removed 8 bases from V and 2 bases from J, with 17 bases in between. CDR1 is SEHNR and CDR2 is FQNEAQ in the germline V gene (reference sequence). The chain's CDR3 is CASGPGFSYTDTQYF. The CDR3 DNA reads TGTGCCAGCGGACCGGGGTTTTCCTACACAGATACGCAGTATTTT.

The V and J genes are TRBV19 and TRBJ2-7; 7 positions agree with TRBD1. CDR3 length equals 15 residues. With V trimmed by 5 bases and J by 0 bases, 7 bases remained unmatched. Germline lookup yields CDR1 LNHDA and CDR2 SQIVND (reference sequence). In DNA form, the CDR3 reads TGTGCCAGTAGTGACCGCAGGGGGAGCTCCTACGAGCAGTACTTC. Its protein is CASSDRRGSSYEQYF. The full variable domain, its missing parts supplied by reference TRBV19 and TRBJ2-7, is DGGITQSPKYLFRKEGQNVTLSCEQNLNHDAMYWYRQDPGQGLRLIYYSQIVNDFQKGDIAEGYSVSREKKESFPLTVTSAQKNPTAFYLCASSDRRGSSYEQYFGPGTRLTVT.

This chain links TRBV7-9 with TRBJ2-3; D is undetermined. Trimming cost V 2 bases and J 3 bases, with 6 bases left between them. Germline V gene lookup returns CDR1 SEHNR and CDR2 FQNEAQ (reference sequence). CDR3 length equals 13 residues. The CDR3, as DNA: TGTGCCAGCAGCTTACCTAGGACAGATACGCAGTATTTT. Translation: CASSLPRTDTQYF.

The chain couples TRBV5-1 to TRBJ1-3; D unclear. CDR3 length: 14 amino acids. V was clipped by 0 bases and J by 0 bases, with 4 bases between them. Germline V gene data show CDR1 as SGHRS and CDR2 as YFSETQ. CDR3 nucleotide sequence: TGCGCCAGCAGCTTGGAACTCTCTGGAAACACCATATATTTT. Its translation is CASSLELSGNTIYF.

This clone appeared a single time. In the same sample, other DNA sequences code for this CDR3. The genes are TRBV18 and TRBJ2-1; no clear D gene. The CDR3 contains 13 residues. The germline V gene has CDR1 KGHSH and CDR2 LQKENI. Trimming shortened V by 3 bases and J by 5 bases, and 8 bases separated the two germline ends. The CDR3 sequence: CASSPGLDNEQFF. As DNA, the CDR3 is TGTGCCAGCTCACCCGGTCTAGACAATGAGCAGTTCTTC.

The genes are TRBV5-4 and TRBJ2-1; TRBD1 aligns across 7 bases. The CDR3 covers 15 residues. V trimming: 4 bases; J trimming: 2 bases; junction bases outside the gene matches: 6. The germline gives CDR1 SGHNT, CDR2 YYREEE (reference sequence). The CDR3 spells CASSPPDRTYNEQFF. Written as DNA, the CDR3 is TGTGCCAGCAGCCCTCCGGACAGGACCTACAATGAGCAGTTCTTC.

The genes are TRBV28 and TRBJ2-4; 7 positions agree with TRBD2. The CDR3 loop spans 16 amino acids. Trimming removed 5 bases from V and 1 base from J; junction bases left unmatched: 8. Germline V gene data show CDR1 as MDHEN and CDR2 as SYDVKM. The CDR3 here is CASSLPGEGAKNIQYF. CDR3 coding DNA: TGTGCCAGCAGTCTCCCTGGGGAGGGGGCCAAAAACATTCAGTACTTC.

This clone has only one observation. The genes are TRBV18 and TRBJ1-3; the D gene is possibly TRBD1 (6 bases). V was trimmed by 6 bases and J by 4 bases, leaving 22 bases between them. This CDR3 has 17 residues. Germline V CDR1 and CDR2: KGHSH, LQKENI. CDR3 sequence reads: CASSGLNRVADGNTIYF. In DNA, the CDR3 is TGTGCCAGCTCGGGCCTTAACAGGGTCGCGGACGGAAACACCATATATTTT.

The CDR3 nucleotides read TGTGCCAGCAGTGTGGGCGGGAGCTCCTACAATGAGCAGTTCTTC. Translated: CASSVGGSSYNEQFF. The chain uses TRBV2 and TRBJ2-1; 7 bases align to TRBD2. J was trimmed by 0 bases and V by 4 bases; bases with no gene match: 3. Germline V gives CDR1 SNHLY, CDR2 FYNNEI. The CDR3 is 15 residues long.

This chain joins TRBV6-1 and TRBJ2-7; TRBD2 aligns across 7 bases. Germline CDR1 reads MNHNS; CDR2 reads SASEGT. Trimming removed 10 bases from V and 3 bases from J; junction bases left unmatched: 6. This CDR3 has 12 residues. CDR3 DNA: TGTGCCACCGGGGGGAATGGCTACGAGCAGTACTTC. Translation: CATGGNGYEQYF.

Worth noting for this clone: A read error may account for a junction end that differs from germline. V gene TRBV27 combines with J gene TRBJ2-5, with D perhaps TRBD1 (6 bases). The CDR3 is 14 residues long. Germline-derived CDR1 and CDR2 are MNHEY and SMNVEV (reference sequence). The CDR3 DNA reads as TGTGCCAGCAGTTTCGACAGGCTACAAGAGGCCCAGTACTTC. This encodes CASSFDRLQEAQYF.

Only one count was recorded for this clone. The chain couples TRBV6-5 to TRBJ1-1; D not certain. Trimming shortened V by 2 bases and J by 0 bases, and 4 bases separated the two germline ends. Germline CDR1 and CDR2: MNHEY and SVGAGI. There are 13 residues in the CDR3. In nucleotides, the CDR3 is TGTGCCAGCAGTTACACGGTGAACACTGAAGCTTTCTTT. Residues: CASSYTVNTEAFF.